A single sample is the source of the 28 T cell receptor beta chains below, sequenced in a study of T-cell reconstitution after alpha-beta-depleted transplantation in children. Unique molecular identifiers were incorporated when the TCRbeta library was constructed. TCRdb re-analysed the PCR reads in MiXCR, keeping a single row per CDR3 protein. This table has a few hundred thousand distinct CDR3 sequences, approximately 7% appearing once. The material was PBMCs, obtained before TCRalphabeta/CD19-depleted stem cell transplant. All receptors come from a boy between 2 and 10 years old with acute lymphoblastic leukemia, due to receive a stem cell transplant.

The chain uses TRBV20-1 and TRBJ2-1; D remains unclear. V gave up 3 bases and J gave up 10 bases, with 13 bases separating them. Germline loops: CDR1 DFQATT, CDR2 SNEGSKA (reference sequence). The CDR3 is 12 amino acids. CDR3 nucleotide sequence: TGCAGTGCTAGCCCCCTAGGGTCCGAGCAGTTCTTC. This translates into CSASPLGSEQFF.

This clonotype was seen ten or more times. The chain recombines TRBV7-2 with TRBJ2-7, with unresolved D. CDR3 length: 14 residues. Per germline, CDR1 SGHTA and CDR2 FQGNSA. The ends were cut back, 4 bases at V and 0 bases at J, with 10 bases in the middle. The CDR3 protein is CASSSRMTSYEQYF. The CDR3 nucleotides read TGTGCCAGCAGCTCGAGGATGACCTCCTACGAGCAGTACTTC.

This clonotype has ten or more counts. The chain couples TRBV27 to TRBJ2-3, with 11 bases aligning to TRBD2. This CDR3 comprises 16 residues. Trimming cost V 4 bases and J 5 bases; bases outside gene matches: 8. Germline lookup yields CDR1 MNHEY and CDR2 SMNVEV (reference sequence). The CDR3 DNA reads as TGTGCCAGCAGTTCCGCTAGCGGGGGGCGAGGAGATACGCAGTATTTT. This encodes CASSSASGGRGDTQYF.

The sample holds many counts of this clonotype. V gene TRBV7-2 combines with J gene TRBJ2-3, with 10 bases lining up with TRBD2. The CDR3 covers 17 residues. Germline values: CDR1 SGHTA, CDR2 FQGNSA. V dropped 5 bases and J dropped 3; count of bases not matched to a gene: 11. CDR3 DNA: TGTGCCAGCAGCGCCACTAGCGGGATAACGAGGACAGATACGCAGTATTTT. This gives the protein CASSATSGITRTDTQYF.

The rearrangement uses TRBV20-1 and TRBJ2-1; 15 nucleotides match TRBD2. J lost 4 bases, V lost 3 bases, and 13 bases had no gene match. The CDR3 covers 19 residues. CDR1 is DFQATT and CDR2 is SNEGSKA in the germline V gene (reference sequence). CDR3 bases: TGCAGTGCTAGGGGACTAGCGGGAGGTACCTCTCGGGGGTACAATGAGCAGTTCTTC. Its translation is CSARGLAGGTSRGYNEQFF.

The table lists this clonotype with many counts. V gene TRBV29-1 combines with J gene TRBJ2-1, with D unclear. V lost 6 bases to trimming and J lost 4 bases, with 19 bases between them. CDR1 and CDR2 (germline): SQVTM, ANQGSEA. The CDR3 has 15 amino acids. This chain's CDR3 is CSVQPGPLGYNEQFF. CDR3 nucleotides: TGCAGCGTACAACCCGGGCCCCTGGGTTACAATGAGCAGTTCTTC.

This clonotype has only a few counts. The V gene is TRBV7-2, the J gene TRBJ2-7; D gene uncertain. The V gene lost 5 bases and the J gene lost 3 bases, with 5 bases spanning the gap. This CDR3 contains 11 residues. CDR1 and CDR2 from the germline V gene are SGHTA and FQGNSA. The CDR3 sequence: CASSADYEQYF. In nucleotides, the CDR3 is TGTGCCAGCAGCGCCGACTACGAGCAGTACTTC.

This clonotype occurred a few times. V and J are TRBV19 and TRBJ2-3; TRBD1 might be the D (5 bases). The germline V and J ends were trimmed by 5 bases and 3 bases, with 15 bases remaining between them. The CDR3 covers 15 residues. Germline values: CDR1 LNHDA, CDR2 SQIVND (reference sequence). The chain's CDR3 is CASSGWGRGTDTQYF. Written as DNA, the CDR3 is TGTGCCAGTAGTGGGTGGGGAAGGGGTACAGATACGCAGTATTTT.

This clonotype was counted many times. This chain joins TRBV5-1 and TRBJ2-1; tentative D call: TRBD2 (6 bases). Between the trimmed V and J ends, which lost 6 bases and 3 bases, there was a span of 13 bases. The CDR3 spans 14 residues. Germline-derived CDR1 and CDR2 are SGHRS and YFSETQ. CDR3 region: CASTGTSHYNEQFF. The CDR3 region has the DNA TGCGCCAGCACCGGGACTTCCCACTACAATGAGCAGTTCTTC.

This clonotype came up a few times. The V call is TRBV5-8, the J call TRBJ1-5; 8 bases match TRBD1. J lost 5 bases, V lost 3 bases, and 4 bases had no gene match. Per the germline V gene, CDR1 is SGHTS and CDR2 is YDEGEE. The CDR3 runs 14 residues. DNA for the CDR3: TGTGCCAGCAGCTCTGACAGGGGTTATCAGCCCCAGCATTTT. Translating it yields CASSSDRGYQPQHF.

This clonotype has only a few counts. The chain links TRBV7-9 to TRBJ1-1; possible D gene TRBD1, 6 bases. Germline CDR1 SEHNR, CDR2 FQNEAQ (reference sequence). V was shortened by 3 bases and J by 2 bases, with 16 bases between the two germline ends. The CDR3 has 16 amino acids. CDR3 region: CASSFGGLGGNTEAFF. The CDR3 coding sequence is TGTGCCAGCAGCTTTGGGGGGCTAGGTGGAAACACTGAAGCTTTCTTT.

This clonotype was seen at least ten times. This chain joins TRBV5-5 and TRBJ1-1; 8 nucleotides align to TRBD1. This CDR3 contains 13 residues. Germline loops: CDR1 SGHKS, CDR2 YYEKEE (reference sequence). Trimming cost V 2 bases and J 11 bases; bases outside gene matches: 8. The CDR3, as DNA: TGTGCCAGCAGCTTTGGACAGGGAAGATGGGCTTTCTTT. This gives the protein CASSFGQGRWAFF.

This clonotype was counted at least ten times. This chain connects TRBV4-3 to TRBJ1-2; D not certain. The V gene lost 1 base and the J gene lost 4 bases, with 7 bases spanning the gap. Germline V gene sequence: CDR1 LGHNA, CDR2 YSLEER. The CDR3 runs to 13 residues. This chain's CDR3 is CASSQGPIYGYTF. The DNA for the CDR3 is TGCGCCAGCAGCCAAGGACCCATCTATGGCTACACCTTC.

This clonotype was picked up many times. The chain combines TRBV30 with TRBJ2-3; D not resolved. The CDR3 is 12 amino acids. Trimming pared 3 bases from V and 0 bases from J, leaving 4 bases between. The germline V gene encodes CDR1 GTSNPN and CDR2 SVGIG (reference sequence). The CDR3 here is CAWRVSTDTQYF. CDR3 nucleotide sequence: TGTGCCTGGAGGGTCAGCACAGATACGCAGTATTTT.

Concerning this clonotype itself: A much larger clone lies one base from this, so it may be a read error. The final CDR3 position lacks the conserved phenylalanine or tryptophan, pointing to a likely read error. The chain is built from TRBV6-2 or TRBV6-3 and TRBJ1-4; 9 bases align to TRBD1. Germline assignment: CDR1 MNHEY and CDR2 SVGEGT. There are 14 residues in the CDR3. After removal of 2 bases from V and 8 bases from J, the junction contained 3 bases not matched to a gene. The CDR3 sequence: CASSYGTGNEKLFY. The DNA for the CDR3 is TGTGCCAGCAGTTACGGGACAGGGAACGAAAAACTGTTTTAT.

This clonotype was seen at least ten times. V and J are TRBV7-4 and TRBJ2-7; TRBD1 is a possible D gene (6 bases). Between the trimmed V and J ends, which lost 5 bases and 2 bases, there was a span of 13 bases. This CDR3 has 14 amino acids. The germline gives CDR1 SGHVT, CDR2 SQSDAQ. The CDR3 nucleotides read TGTGCCAGCAGCCGAGGTGACAGGACCTACGAGCAGTACTTC. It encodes CASSRGDRTYEQYF.

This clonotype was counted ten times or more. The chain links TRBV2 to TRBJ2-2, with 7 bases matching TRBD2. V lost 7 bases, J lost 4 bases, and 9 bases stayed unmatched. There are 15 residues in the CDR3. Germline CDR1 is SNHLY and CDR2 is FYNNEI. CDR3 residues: CASNSGTTFTGELFF. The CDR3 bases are TGTGCCAGCAATTCGGGGACTACCTTCACCGGGGAGCTGTTTTTT.

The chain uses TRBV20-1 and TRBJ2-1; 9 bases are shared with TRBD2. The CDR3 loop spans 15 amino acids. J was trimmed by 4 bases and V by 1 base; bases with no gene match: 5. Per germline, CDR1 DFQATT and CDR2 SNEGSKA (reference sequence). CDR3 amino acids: CSARALAGEYNEQFF. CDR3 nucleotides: TGCAGTGCTAGAGCCTTAGCGGGAGAGTACAATGAGCAGTTCTTC.

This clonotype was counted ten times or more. The CDR3 reads CASSYGGGTNEKLFF. Written as DNA, the CDR3 is TGTGCCAGCAGTTACGGAGGGGGAACTAATGAAAAACTGTTTTTT. The chain combines TRBV28 with TRBJ1-4; tentative D call: TRBD1 (6 bases). Germline CDR1 is MDHEN and CDR2 is SYDVKM. The ends were cut back, 4 bases at V and 1 base at J, with 10 bases in the middle. This CDR3 has 15 amino acids.

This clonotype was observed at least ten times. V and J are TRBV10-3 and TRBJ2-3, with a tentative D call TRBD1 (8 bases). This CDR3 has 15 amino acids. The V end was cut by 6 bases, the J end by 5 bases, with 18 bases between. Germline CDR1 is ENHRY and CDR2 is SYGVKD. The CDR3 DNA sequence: TGTGCCATCAGAGACGGACAGGGCGGGGGAGATACGCAGTATTTT. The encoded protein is CAIRDGQGGGDTQYF.

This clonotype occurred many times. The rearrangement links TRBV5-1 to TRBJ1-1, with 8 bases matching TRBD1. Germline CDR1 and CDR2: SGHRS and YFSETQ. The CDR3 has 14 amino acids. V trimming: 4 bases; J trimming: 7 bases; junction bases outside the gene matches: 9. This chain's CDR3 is CASSQWTGRNEAFF. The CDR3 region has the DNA TGCGCCAGCAGCCAATGGACAGGGAGGAATGAAGCTTTCTTT.

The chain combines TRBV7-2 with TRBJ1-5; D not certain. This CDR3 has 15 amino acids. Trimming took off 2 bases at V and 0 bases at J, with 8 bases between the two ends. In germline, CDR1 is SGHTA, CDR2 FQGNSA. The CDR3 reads CASSLTATSNQPQHF. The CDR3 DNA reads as TGTGCCAGCAGCTTAACGGCAACTAGCAATCAGCCCCAGCATTTT.

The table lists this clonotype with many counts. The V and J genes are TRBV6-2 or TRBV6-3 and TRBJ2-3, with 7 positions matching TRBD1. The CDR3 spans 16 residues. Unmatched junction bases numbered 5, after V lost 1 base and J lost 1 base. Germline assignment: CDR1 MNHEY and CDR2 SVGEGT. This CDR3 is CASSYLGGAGTDTQYF. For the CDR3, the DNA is TGTGCCAGCAGTTACTTAGGGGGCGCCGGCACAGATACGCAGTATTTT.

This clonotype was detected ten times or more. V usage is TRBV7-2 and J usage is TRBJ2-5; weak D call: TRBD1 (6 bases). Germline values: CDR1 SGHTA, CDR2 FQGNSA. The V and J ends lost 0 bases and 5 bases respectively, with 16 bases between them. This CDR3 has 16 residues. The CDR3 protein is CASSLAAAGALETQYF. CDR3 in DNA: TGTGCCAGCAGCTTAGCGGCGGCAGGGGCCCTGGAGACCCAGTACTTC.

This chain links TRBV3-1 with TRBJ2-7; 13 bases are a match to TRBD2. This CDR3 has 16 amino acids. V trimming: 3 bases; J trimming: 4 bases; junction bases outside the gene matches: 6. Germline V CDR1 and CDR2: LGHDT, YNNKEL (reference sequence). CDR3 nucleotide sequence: TGTGCCAGCAGCCACACGTGGACTAGCGGGGGATACGAGCAGTACTTC. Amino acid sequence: CASSHTWTSGGYEQYF.

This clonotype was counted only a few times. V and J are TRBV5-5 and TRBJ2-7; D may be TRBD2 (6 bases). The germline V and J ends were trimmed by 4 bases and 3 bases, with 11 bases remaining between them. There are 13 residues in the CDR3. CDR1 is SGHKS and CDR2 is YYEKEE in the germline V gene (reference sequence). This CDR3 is CASSPQGLYEQYF. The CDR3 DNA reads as TGTGCCAGCAGCCCCCAGGGACTCTACGAGCAGTACTTC.

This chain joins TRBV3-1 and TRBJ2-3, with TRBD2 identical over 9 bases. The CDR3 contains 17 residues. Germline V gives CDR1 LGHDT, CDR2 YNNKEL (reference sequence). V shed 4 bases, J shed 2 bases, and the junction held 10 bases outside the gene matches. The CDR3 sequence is CASSLAGAGGPTDTQYF. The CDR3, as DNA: TGTGCCAGCAGCCTCGCTGGAGCGGGGGGACCCACAGATACGCAGTATTTT.

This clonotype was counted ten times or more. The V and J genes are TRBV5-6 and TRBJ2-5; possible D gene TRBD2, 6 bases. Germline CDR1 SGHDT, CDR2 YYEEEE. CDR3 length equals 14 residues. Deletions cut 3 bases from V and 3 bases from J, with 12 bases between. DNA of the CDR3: TGTGCCAGCAGCTATTCGGGGACTGAAGAGACCCAGTACTTC. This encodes CASSYSGTEETQYF. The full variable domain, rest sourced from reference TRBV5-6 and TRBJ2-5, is DAGVTQSPTHLIKTRGQQVTLRCSPKSGHDTVSWYQQALGQGPQFIFQYYEEEERQRGNFPDRFSGHQFPNYSSELNVNALLLGDSALYLCASSYSGTEETQYFGPGTRLLVL.